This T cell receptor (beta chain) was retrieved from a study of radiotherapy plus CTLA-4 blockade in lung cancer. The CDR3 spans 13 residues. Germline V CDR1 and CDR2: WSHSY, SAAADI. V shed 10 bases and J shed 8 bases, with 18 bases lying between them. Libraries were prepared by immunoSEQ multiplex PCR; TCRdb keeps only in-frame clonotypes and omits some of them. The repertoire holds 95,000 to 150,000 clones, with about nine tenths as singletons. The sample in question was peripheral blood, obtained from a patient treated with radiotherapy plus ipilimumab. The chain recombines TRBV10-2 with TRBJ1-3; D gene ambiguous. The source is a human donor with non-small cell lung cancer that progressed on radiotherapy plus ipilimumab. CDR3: CATKGEGWDTIYF. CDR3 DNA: TGCGCCACCAAGGGAGAGGGCTGGGACACCATATATTTT.